The rows below give T cell receptor beta chains drawn from one sample of a study of T cell responses to AZD1222 COVID-19 vaccine. TCRdb's table, derived via immunoSEQ multiplex PCR, lists solely in-frame clones and lacks some. This sample has more than 140,000 clones, with about 87% found just once. The sample was peripheral blood, taken on day 0 of MenACWY control vaccination. The source is an adult in good health. CDR3s include the opening cysteine and the closing phenylalanine or tryptophan.

v_call	j_call	cdr3_length	cdr3_aa
TRBV30	TRBJ1-2	12	CAWSGGRYGYTF
TRBV12-3/TRBV12-4	TRBJ1-1	13	CASSFGTNTEAFF
TRBV6-5	TRBJ1-2	12	CASSGQGYGYTF
TRBV6-6	TRBJ1-2	16	CASSYSTRGSEYGYTF
TRBV4-2	TRBJ2-1	18	CASSQDRGAMVWRNEQFF
TRBV6-5	TRBJ2-7	14	CASSSGGSSYEQYF
TRBV30	TRBJ1-6	14	CAWSIARGQSPLHF
TRBV11-1	TRBJ2-7	15	CASSLGISGTYEQYF
TRBV5-6	TRBJ2-7	12	CASSLEDLQQYF
TRBV12-5	TRBJ1-2	14	CASGFTGGNWGYTF
TRBV7-2	TRBJ2-7	17	CASSIPGLASPSREQYF
TRBV2	TRBJ1-1	13	CASRTELNTEAFF
TRBV28	TRBJ2-7	14	CASSLTGPSYEQYF
TRBV4-1	TRBJ2-1	16	CASTSGAPESYNEQFF
TRBV30	TRBJ2-5	12	CAWSVAQETQYF
TRBV13	TRBJ1-1	13	CASGDSQDTEAFF
TRBV6-2/TRBV6-3	TRBJ2-3	16	CASSYGTHRATDTQYF
TRBV3-1/TRBV3-2	TRBJ1-2	13	CASSQEARNGYTF
TRBV6-5	TRBJ1-1	14	CASSPVGQATEAFF
TRBV25-1	TRBJ1-1	13	CASSRGGFTEAFF
TRBV6-1	TRBJ2-1	15	CASSERGEGYNEQFF
TRBV7-2	TRBJ2-2	15	CASSPEPGAVGELFF
TRBV20-1	TRBJ1-5	18	CSASPDPRQAISNQPQHF